This T cell receptor beta chain derives from a study of blood T cells in healthy people across ages. General study findings and limits: Expanded clonotype changes were possibly confounded by unknown donor CMV status. Considered underestimates were the diversity estimates obtained from one million T cells. Long-lived donors exceeded aged donors in naive CD4+ cells and diversity.

The V gene end was trimmed by 0 bases and the J gene end by 3 bases; junction bases not matched to a gene: 4. The CDR3 is made up of 15 amino acids. CDR1 and CDR2 (germline): DFQATT, SNEGSKA (reference sequence). This clonotype was observed a few times. Its antigen is as yet unknown. The second PCR ran roughly 6 to 11 cycles with a sample-barcoded 5' primer and J-beta primers. MiXCR, applied by TCRdb to the 5' RACE reads, yields one record per CDR3 protein. The sample includes 750,000 to 850,000 distinct CDR3 sequences, about 25% of them seen just once. These data also featured in a second study, about T cells of mothers and their children. That investigation notes: Each mother yielded more than 8 million TCR beta CDR3 reads. Each child yielded 2.5 million to 3 million reads.

The chain couples TRBV20-1 to TRBJ2-7; 11 bases are shared with TRBD1. The source is a boy younger than 18 in good health. The specimen was blood. This CDR3 is CSAREEDRGLYEQYF. The CDR3 nucleotides read TGCAGTGCTAGAGAAGAGGACAGGGGGCTCTACGAGCAGTACTTC.